A single sample is the source of the 5 T cell receptor beta chains below, sequenced in a study of blood T cell repertoires in COVID-19. Sequencing was performed with immunoSEQ multiplex PCR; in TCRdb, only in-frame clones are kept and a portion is missing. The data hold about 390,000 clones, with about 87% observed a single time. Source material: PBMCs or T cells enriched from blood (not recorded which). The source is a woman between 45 and 60 years old who had recovered from COVID-19.

This sequence joins TRBV13 and TRBJ1-5, with D possibly TRBD1 on 6 matching bases. The CDR3 contains 13 residues. Trimming cost V 5 bases and J 7 bases, with 12 bases left between them. Germline assignment: CDR1 PRHDT and CDR2 FYEKMQ (reference sequence). The CDR3 protein is CASSAGVRQPQHF. DNA of the CDR3: TGTGCCAGCAGCGCAGGGGTTCGGCAGCCCCAGCATTTT. Filled out from reference TRBV13 and TRBJ1-5, the complete variable domain reads AAGVIQSPRHLIKEKRETATLKCYPIPRHDTVYWYQQGPGQDPQFLISFYEKMQSDKGSIPDRFSAQQFSDYHSELNMSSLELGDSALYFCASSAGVRQPQHFGDGTRLSIL.

The chain links TRBV7-8 to TRBJ2-7; TRBD1 aligns across 7 bases. The CDR3 runs to 13 residues. Germline V gene data show CDR1 as SGHVS and CDR2 as FQNEAQ. Trimming took 0 bases from V and 6 from J; bases not matched to a gene: 2. The CDR3: CASSLATGSEQYF. As DNA, the CDR3 is TGTGCCAGCAGCTTAGCGACAGGGTCCGAGCAGTACTTC.

The V call is TRBV9, the J call TRBJ2-1; D possibly corresponds to TRBD1 (6 bases). There are 15 residues in the CDR3. V was trimmed by 0 bases and J by 4 bases, leaving 11 bases between them. CDR1 SGDLS and CDR2 YYNGEE come from the germline V gene. In nucleotides, the CDR3 is TGTGCCAGCAGCGTAGAGGGGGTAGGTTACAATGAGCAGTTCTTC. Residues: CASSVEGVGYNEQFF.

The rearrangement links TRBV12-5 to TRBJ1-3; D remains ambiguous. This CDR3 is 14 amino acids long. The V end was cut by 1 base, the J end by 9 bases, with 13 bases between. In germline, CDR1 is LGHNT, CDR2 FRNRAP. In DNA form, the CDR3 reads TGTGCTAGTGGTTTGGCCTCCAATGCGGGCACCATATATTTT. Amino acid sequence: CASGLASNAGTIYF. Based on the CDR3 plus reference TRBV12-5 and TRBJ1-3, the full variable domain is DARVTQTPRHKVTEMGQEVTMRCQPILGHNTVFWYRQTMMQGLELLAYFRNRAPLDDSGMPKDRFSAEMPDATLATLKIQPSEPRDSAVYFCASGLASNAGTIYFGEGSWLTVV.

This clone showed up just a few times. CDR3 sequence: CASSIQVYTEAFF. The CDR3 coding sequence is TGTGCCAGTAGTATCCAGGTATACACTGAAGCTTTCTTT. The rearrangement uses TRBV19 and TRBJ1-1; D is unresolved. CDR1 is LNHDA, CDR2 SQIVND, per germline (reference sequence). The CDR3 runs 13 residues. Trimming took off 3 bases at V and 3 bases at J, with 8 bases between the two ends.